This is a list of T cell receptor beta chains from one sample in a study of blood T cells in healthy people across ages. TCRdb recomputed calls from the 5' RACE reads with MiXCR, one row per CDR3 protein. The sample includes hundreds of thousands of distinct CDR3 sequences, roughly 50% seen only once; the top ten take approximately 32%. The sequenced sample consisted of blood. Source of these receptors: a woman aged 55-69 years in good health. CDR3s include the opening cysteine and the closing phenylalanine or tryptophan. A D gene is named only where the DNA matches it firmly. Clone size is stated in some rows and not others, as once, few, many or a class when expanded.

few	TRBJ2-7	-	TRBV5-6	TGTGCCAGCAGCTTGGAGGGAGAGCAGTACTTC	CASSLEGEQYF
-	TRBJ2-1	-	TRBV6-5	TGTGCCAGCAGTTACGGGGTGGGGGGCTCCTACAATGAGCAGTTCTTC	CASSYGVGGSYNEQFF
once	TRBJ2-4	-	TRBV7-2	TGTGCCAGCAGCTTAGGCCCGTCGGCCAAAAACATTCAGTACTTC	CASSLGPSAKNIQYF
-	TRBJ2-7	TRBD1	TRBV24-1	TGTGCCACCAGTGATATAGGGACAGTCCACAATGAGCAGTACTTC	CATSDIGTVHNEQYF
many	TRBJ1-2	-	TRBV4-3	TGCGCCAGCAGCCAAGATCCGGGTTATGGCTACACCTTC	CASSQDPGYGYTF
-	TRBJ2-7	-	TRBV9	TGTGCCAGCAGCGTAGAAGATGGGTACGAGCAGTACTTC	CASSVEDGYEQYF
-	TRBJ1-2	-	TRBV6-2/TRBV6-3	TGTGCCAGCAGCAGTCGGGATACCCACTACACCTTC	CASSSRDTHYTF
-	TRBJ2-7	TRBD1	TRBV20-1	TGCAGTGCTAGTTGGGACAGGGTAAGCGAGCAGTACTTC	CSASWDRVSEQYF
once	TRBJ2-7	-	TRBV10-3	TGTGCCATCTCAAAGCCAGGTTTCTACGTGCAGTACTTC	CAISKPGFYVQYF
-	TRBJ1-2	-	TRBV27	TGTGCCAGCAGTTTATCTAAGAGTGGAGTATTGGATGGCTACACCTTC	CASSLSKSGVLDGYTF
-	TRBJ1-4	-	TRBV4-3	TGCGCCGGCAGCGCCACAGGTGAAAAACTGTTTTTT	CAGSATGEKLFF
-	TRBJ2-7	-	TRBV5-6	TGTGCCAGCAGTTCGACAGAGTCCCTCGAGCAGTACTTC	CASSSTESLEQYF
few	TRBJ1-1	-	TRBV19	TGTGCCAGTACCCCTACAGGGAGGACTGAAGCTTTCTTT	CASTPTGRTEAFF
few	TRBJ2-1	-	TRBV3-1	TGTGCCAGCAGTCTTCACCTGGGGCGCACAAATGAGCAGTTCTTC	CASSLHLGRTNEQFF
-	TRBJ1-1	-	TRBV20-1	TGCAGTGTTAGAGACCCGACAGGAGATAACACTGAAGCTTTCTTT	CSVRDPTGDNTEAFF
-	TRBJ2-1	-	TRBV7-2	TGTGCCAGCAGCTCTAGGGACTACAATGAGCAGTTCTTC	CASSSRDYNEQFF
-	TRBJ2-5	TRBD2	TRBV5-1	TGCGCCAGCAGCGCCGGGGGGGATGAGCAGTACTTC	CASSAGGDEQYF
-	TRBJ1-1	-	TRBV4-3	TGCGCCAGCAGCCAACAGTCAGGGAACACTGAAGTTTTCTTT	CASSQQSGNTEVFF
-	TRBJ2-1	TRBD2	TRBV7-3	TGTGCCAGCAGTCCCCCTGGGGCTAGCGGTTACAATGAGCAGTTCTTC	CASSPPGASGYNEQFF
-	TRBJ1-1	-	TRBV5-1	TGCGCCAGCAGTAGGGCCTCGGAGGACACTGAAGCTTTCTTT	CASSRASEDTEAFF
-	TRBJ2-5	-	TRBV6-2/TRBV6-3	TGTGCCAGCAGTTACCAGGGGCAGTTTGGAGAGACCCAGTACTTC	CASSYQGQFGETQYF
-	TRBJ2-7	TRBD1	TRBV11-3	TGTGCCAGCAGCTCGGGACAGGGGGCTACCAATGAGCAGTACTTC	CASSSGQGATNEQYF
-	TRBJ1-6	-	TRBV20-1	TGCAGTGCTAGAGATCCGAGGAGCTCCTATAATTCACCCCTCCACTTT	CSARDPRSSYNSPLHF
once	TRBJ2-3	-	TRBV29-1	TGCAGCGTTGAAGGGGAGGCAGGCGCAGATACGCAGTATTTT	CSVEGEAGADTQYF
-	TRBJ2-1	-	TRBV7-4	TGTGCCAGCAGTGCACATCGGGACCGGGCCTACAATGAGCAGTTCTTC	CASSAHRDRAYNEQFF
-	TRBJ2-5	-	TRBV25-1	TGTGCCAGCAGTGAATTTATTGGGGGCGGGCAAGAGACCCAGTACTTC	CASSEFIGGGQETQYF
-	TRBJ2-7	TRBD2	TRBV6-2/TRBV6-3	TGTGCCAGCAGACGCAGACTAGCGGGAGGGCCGGGCGAGCAGTACTTC	CASRRRLAGGPGEQYF